This TCR beta chain was profiled in a study of cytomegalovirus exposure and HLA in healthy donors. Points from the study as a whole: By a later analysis, the bulk of CMV-associated TCR beta chains appeared HLA-restricted.

This clone has more than one count but fewer than ten. No antigen is known for it. The PCR made use of 60 Vbeta and 13 Jbeta primers. Using immunoSEQ multiplex PCR, the repertoire was profiled, and TCRdb retains in-frame clones only, with some absent. The sample consists of about 130,000 clones, about three quarters of them appearing once. V was pared by 1 base and J by 9 bases, with 9 bases between. This CDR3 is built from 12 residues. Germline V CDR1 and CDR2: SGHTS, YDEGEE. The chain links TRBV5-8 to TRBJ2-3, with a possible D match to TRBD1 (5 bases). The TCR originated in a woman under 30 in good health and CMV-seronegative. Sequencing was done on a sample of PBMCs. CDR3: CASSLPQGTQYF. Here the CDR3 DNA reads TGTGCCAGCAGCTTGCCCCAGGGAACGCAGTATTTT.